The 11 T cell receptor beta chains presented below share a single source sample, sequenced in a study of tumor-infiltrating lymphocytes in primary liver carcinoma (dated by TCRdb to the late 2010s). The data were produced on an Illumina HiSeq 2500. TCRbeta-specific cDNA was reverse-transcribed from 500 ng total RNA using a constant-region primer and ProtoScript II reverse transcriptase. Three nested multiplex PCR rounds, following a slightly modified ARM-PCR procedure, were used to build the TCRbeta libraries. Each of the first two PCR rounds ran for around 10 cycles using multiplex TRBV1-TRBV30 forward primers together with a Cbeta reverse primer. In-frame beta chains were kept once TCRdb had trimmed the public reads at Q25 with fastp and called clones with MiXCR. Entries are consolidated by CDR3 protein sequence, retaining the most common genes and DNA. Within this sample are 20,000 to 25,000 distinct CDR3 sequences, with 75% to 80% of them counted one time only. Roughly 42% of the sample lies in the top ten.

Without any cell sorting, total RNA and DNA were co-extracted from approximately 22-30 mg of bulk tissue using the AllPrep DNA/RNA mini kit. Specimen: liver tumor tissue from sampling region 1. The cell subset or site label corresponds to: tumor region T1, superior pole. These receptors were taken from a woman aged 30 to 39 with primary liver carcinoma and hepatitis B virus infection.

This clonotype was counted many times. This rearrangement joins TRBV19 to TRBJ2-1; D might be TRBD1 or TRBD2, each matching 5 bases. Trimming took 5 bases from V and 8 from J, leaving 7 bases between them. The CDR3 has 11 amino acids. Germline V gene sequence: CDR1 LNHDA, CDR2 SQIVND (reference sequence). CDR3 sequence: CASSGGHEQFF. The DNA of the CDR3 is TGTGCCAGTAGTGGGGGTCATGAGCAGTTCTTC.

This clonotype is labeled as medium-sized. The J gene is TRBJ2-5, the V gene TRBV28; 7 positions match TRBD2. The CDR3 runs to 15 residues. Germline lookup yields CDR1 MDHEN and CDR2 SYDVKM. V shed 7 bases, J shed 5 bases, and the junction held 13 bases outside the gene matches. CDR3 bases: TGTGCCAGCACTCCGCGGGCGGGAGCGGGGGAGACCCAGTACTTC. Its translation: CASTPRAGAGETQYF. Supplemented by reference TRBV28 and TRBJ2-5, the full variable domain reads DVKVTQSSRYLVKRTGEKVFLECVQDMDHENMFWYRQDPGLGLRLIYFSYDVKMKEKGDIPEGYSVSREKKERFSLILESASTNQTSMYLCASTPRAGAGETQYFGPGTRLLVL.

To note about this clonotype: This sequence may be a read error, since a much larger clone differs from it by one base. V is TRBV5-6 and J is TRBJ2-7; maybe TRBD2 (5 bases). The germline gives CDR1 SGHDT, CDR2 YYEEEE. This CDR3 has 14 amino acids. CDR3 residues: CASNLELAPYEQYF. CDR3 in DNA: TGTGCCAGCAACTTGGAGCTAGCTCCCTACGAGCAGTACTTC. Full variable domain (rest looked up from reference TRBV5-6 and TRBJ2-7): DAGVTQSPTHLIKTRGQQVTLRCSPKSGHDTVSWYQQALGQGPQFIFQYYEEEERQRGNFPDRFSGHQFPNYSSELNVNALLLGDSALYLCASNLELAPYEQYFGPGTRLTVT.

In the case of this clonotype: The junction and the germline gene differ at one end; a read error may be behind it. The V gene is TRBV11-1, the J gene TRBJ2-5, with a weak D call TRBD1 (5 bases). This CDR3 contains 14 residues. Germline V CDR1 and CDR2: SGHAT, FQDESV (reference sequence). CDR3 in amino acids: CARSSAGREEIQYF. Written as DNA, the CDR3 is TGTGCCAGGAGCTCAGCAGGGCGCGAAGAGATCCAGTACTTC. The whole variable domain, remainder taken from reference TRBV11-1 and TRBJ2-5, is EAEVAQSPRYKITEKSQAVAFWCDPISGHATLYWYRQILGQGPELLVQFQDESVVDDSQLPKDRFSAERLKGVDSTLKIQPAELGDSAMYLCARSSAGREEIQYFGPGTRLLVL.

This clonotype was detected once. In DNA form, the CDR3 reads TGTGCCAGCAGCTTGGCAAGGGGACTATCCCTATACGAGCAGTACTTC. It specifies CASSLARGLSLYEQYF. The rearrangement uses TRBV5-6 and TRBJ2-7; 7 bases agree with TRBD2. CDR1 SGHDT and CDR2 YYEEEE come from the germline V gene. Germline trimming cut 0 bases from V and 4 bases from J; bases unmatched to any gene: 10. There are 16 residues in the CDR3.

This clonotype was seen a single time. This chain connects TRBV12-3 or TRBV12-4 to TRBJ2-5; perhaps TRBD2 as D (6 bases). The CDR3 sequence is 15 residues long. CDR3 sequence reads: CVSRTYPGSEETQYF. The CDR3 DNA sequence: TGTGTTAGCAGAACATACCCCGGGAGCGAAGAGACCCAGTACTTC.

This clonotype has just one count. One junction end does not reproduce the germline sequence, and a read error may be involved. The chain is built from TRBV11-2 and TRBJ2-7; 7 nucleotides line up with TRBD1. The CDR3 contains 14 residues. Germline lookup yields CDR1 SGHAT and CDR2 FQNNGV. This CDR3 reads CASSSLGIGGVQYF. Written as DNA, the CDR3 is TGTGCCAGCAGCAGCCTCGGGATAGGGGGCGTGCAGTATTTC.

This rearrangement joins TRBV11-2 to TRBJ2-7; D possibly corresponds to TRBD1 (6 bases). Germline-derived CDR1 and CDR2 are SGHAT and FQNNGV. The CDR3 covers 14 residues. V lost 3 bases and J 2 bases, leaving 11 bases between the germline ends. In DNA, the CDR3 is TGTGCCAGCAGCTTCACGGGACAAACCTACGAGCAGTACTTC. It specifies CASSFTGQTYEQYF.

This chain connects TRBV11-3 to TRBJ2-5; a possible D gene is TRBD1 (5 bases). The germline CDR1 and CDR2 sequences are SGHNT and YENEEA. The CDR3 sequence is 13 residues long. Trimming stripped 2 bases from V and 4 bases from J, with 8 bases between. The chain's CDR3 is CASSLQGGETQYF. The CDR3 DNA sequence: TGTGCCAGCAGCTTACAGGGCGGAGAGACCCAGTACTTC.

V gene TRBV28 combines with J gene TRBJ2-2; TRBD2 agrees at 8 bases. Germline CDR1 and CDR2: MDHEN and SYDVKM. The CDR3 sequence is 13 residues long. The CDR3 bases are TGTGTCAACAGTTTGAGCGGGAGCTGGGAGCTGTTTTTT. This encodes CVNSLSGSWELFF.

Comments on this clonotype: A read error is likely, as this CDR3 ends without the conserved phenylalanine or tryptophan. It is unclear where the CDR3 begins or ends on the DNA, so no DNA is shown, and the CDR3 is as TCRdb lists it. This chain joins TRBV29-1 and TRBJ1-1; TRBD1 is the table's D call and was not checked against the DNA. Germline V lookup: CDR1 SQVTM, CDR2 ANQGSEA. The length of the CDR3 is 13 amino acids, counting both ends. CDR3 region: CSVCRQLNTEALS.